The 28 T cell receptor beta chains below were found in one sample sequenced in a study of read filtering for tumor transcriptome and immune sequencing. This library used approximately 0.4 ug RNA and molecular barcoded adaptors spanning alpha/delta and beta/gamma chains. TCRdb independently ran MiXCR on the reads; one entry per CDR3 protein. The data contain some 62,000 distinct CDR3 sequences, approximately 15% of them seen just once; the ten biggest clones take up approximately 47%. The sequencing sample was made of a population of CD138-negative cells sorted from bone marrow. These receptors originate from a donor aged 40 or over with multiple myeloma.

The table lists this clonotype with a few counts. This may stem from a read error, because a much larger clone lies one nucleotide away. The V call is TRBV29-1, the J call TRBJ2-6; TRBD1 might be the D (5 bases). Trimming removed 7 bases at V and 0 bases at J, with 16 bases between. This CDR3 region has 16 residues. Germline-derived CDR1 and CDR2 are SQVTM and ANQGSEA. CDR3 DNA: TGCAGCGCTGAGACAGATTGGACCTCTGGGGCCAACGTCCTGACTTTC. It codes for CSAETDWTSGANVLTF.

As regards this clonotype: This may be a read error, as it is one base from a much larger clone. The gene calls are TRBV18 and TRBJ2-7, with 7 positions matching TRBD2. CDR3 size: 15 residues. Per the germline V gene, CDR1 is KGHSH and CDR2 is LQKENI. The V and J ends lost 3 bases and 3 bases, in that order; junction bases with no gene match: 8. Here the CDR3 DNA reads TGTGCCAGCTCACCGAAAGGGCCTAGCGGCTACGAGCAGTACTTC. This translates into CASSPKGPSGYEQYF.

For this clonotype: This may arise from a read error, as a much more abundant clone is one base away. The conserved phenylalanine or tryptophan is not found at the CDR3 terminus, so this likely reflects a read error. This chain uses TRBV11-2 with TRBJ1-1, with D perhaps matching TRBD1 (5 bases). Trimming pared 5 bases from V and 0 bases from J, leaving 7 bases between. Germline CDR1 is SGHAT and CDR2 is FQNNGV. The CDR3 runs to 13 residues. The CDR3 DNA reads TGTGCCAGCAGCCGGGACCTGAACACTGAAGCTTTCCTT. Amino acid sequence: CASSRDLNTEAFL.

The V and J genes are TRBV30 and TRBJ1-6; D remains ambiguous. This CDR3 region has 11 residues. Germline V gene sequence: CDR1 GTSNPN, CDR2 SVGIG (reference sequence). V dropped 2 bases and J dropped 7 bases, with 3 bases sitting between them. CDR3 protein: CAWSTNSPLHF. The DNA for the CDR3 is TGTGCCTGGAGTACCAATTCACCCCTCCACTTT. The entire variable domain, with the rest obtained from reference TRBV30 and TRBJ1-6, is as follows: SQTIHQWPATLVQPVGSPLSLECTVEGTSNPNLYWYRQAAGRGLQLLFYSVGIGQISSEVPQNLSASRPQDRQFILSSKKLLLSDSGFYLCAWSTNSPLHFGNGTRLTVT.

Points on this clonotype: One end of the junction is discordant with germline, which a read error may explain. CDR3 nucleotides: TGTGCCAGTAGCTTGCAAGGCGCGTACAATGAGCAGTTCTTC. It specifies CASSLQGAYNEQFF. V and J are TRBV5-8 and TRBJ2-1; the D is unclear. Per germline, CDR1 SGHTS and CDR2 YDEGEE. The CDR3 covers 14 residues. Supplemented by reference TRBV5-8 and TRBJ2-1, the full variable domain reads EAGVTQSPTHLIKTRGQQATLRCSPISGHTSVYWYQQALGLGLQFLLWYDEGEERNRGNFPPRFSGRQFPNYSSELNVNALELEDSALYLCASSLQGAYNEQFFGPGTRLTVL.

This clonotype came up many times. The gene calls are TRBV28 and TRBJ1-6; D is uncertain. CDR3 length equals 14 residues. V was clipped by 5 bases and J by 10 bases, with 15 bases between them. Germline CDR1 and CDR2: MDHEN and SYDVKM. The chain's CDR3 is CASSPGLALSPLHF. The CDR3, as DNA: TGTGCCAGCAGTCCAGGACTCGCTTTATCACCCCTCCACTTT.

This clonotype came up many times. V and J are TRBV20-1 and TRBJ2-1, with 8 bases fitting TRBD2. J lost 0 bases, V lost 3 bases, and 1 base had no gene match. This CDR3 has 14 residues. Germline V gene lookup returns CDR1 DFQATT and CDR2 SNEGSKA (reference sequence). The CDR3 spells CSASGRGSYNEQFF. The CDR3 DNA reads TGCAGTGCTAGCGGGAGGGGCTCCTACAATGAGCAGTTCTTC.

There are many counts of this clonotype. The DNA for the CDR3 is TGCGCCAGCAGCGGGGGGTTGAACACTGAAGCTTTCTTT. Translation: CASSGGLNTEAFF. The V gene is TRBV5-1, the J gene TRBJ1-1, with TRBD1 as a possible D gene (5 bases). V was trimmed by 4 bases and J by 0 bases, leaving 7 bases between them. This CDR3 has 13 amino acids. CDR1 and CDR2 (germline): SGHRS, YFSETQ. The complete variable domain, with remaining parts taken from reference TRBV5-1 and TRBJ1-1, reads KAGVTQTPRYLIKTRGQQVTLSCSPISGHRSVSWYQQTPGQGLQFLFEYFSETQRNKGNFPGRFSGRQFSNSRSEMNVSTLELGDSALYLCASSGGLNTEAFFGQGTRLTVV.

This clonotype has at least ten counts. The CDR3 loop is CSVQAVEPYNEQFF. The CDR3 bases are TGCAGCGTCCAAGCGGTAGAGCCCTACAATGAGCAGTTCTTC. The chain joins TRBV29-1 to TRBJ2-1, with D perhaps TRBD2 (5 bases). CDR3 length equals 14 residues. Between the trimmed V and J ends, which lost 6 bases and 2 bases, there was a span of 14 bases. Germline loops: CDR1 SQVTM, CDR2 ANQGSEA.

This sequence joins TRBV18 and TRBJ1-1; 9 bases line up with TRBD1. This CDR3 has 15 amino acids. The germline V gene has CDR1 KGHSH and CDR2 LQKENI. The J segment lost 6 bases and the V segment lost 8 bases, leaving 13 bases of the junction unmatched. CDR3 residues: CASPFRTGETAEAFF. The CDR3 DNA is TGTGCCAGCCCATTCCGGACAGGGGAGACAGCTGAAGCTTTCTTT.

This clonotype was counted many times. The CDR3 region has the DNA TGTGCCAGCAGTTTAGCCGGGGTTCGAATCACCGGGGAGCTGTTTTTT. Its translation is CASSLAGVRITGELFF. The chain employs TRBV12-3 or TRBV12-4 and TRBJ2-2, with D perhaps TRBD2 (5 bases). V gave up 0 bases and J gave up 4 bases, with 12 bases separating them. CDR3 length equals 16 residues.

Comment on this clonotype: This may be a read error: a much more frequent sequence differs by one nucleotide. The conserved final phenylalanine or tryptophan is absent from the CDR3, which likely points to a read error. V gene TRBV6-6 combines with J gene TRBJ1-1; D is uncertain. Trimming stripped 3 bases from V and 1 base from J, with 12 bases between. Looked up from germline, CDR1 is MNHNY and CDR2 is SVGAGI (reference sequence). The CDR3 is 15 amino acids. This CDR3 reads CASSYNLPKNTEAFI. DNA for the CDR3: TGTGCCAGCAGTTATAACCTGCCCAAGAACACTGAAGCTTTCATT.

Comment on this clonotype: The junction and the germline gene differ at one end; a read error may be behind it. The chain couples TRBV6-2 or TRBV6-3 to TRBJ2-7, with TRBD2 as a possible D gene (5 bases). The germline CDR1 and CDR2 sequences are MNHEY and SVGEGT. The CDR3 consists of 14 residues. As DNA, the CDR3 is TGTGCCAGCAGTTCCCGGGGTTTTGTCTACGAGCGGTACTTC. It encodes CASSSRGFVYERYF.

The chain uses TRBV2 and TRBJ2-6, with 10 bases matching TRBD2. Germline V lookup: CDR1 SNHLY, CDR2 FYNNEI. The CDR3 sequence is 17 residues long. With V trimmed by 2 bases and J by 8 bases, 9 bases remained unmatched. This chain's CDR3 is CASSEPVAGGITNVLTF. CDR3 in DNA: TGTGCCAGCAGTGAACCGGTAGCGGGAGGTATTACCAACGTCCTGACTTTC.

This clonotype was observed many times. This chain connects TRBV7-9 to TRBJ2-3; tentative D call: TRBD2 (5 bases). The CDR3 loop spans 15 amino acids. V lost 5 bases, J lost 3 bases, and 15 bases lay in between. CDR1 and CDR2 (germline): SEHNR, FQNEAQ (reference sequence). CDR3 sequence: CASSVRTPGTDTQYF. The CDR3 DNA sequence: TGTGCCAGCAGCGTCCGGACTCCTGGGACAGATACGCAGTATTTT.

The J gene is TRBJ2-7, the V gene TRBV5-6, with 7 bases aligning to TRBD2. The trim removed 2 bases at V and 0 bases at J, leaving 8 bases unmatched. The CDR3 sequence is 16 residues long. CDR1 and CDR2 (germline): SGHDT, YYEEEE. CDR3 in amino acids: CASSFGSSGNSYEQYF. CDR3 nucleotides: TGTGCCAGCAGCTTCGGATCTAGCGGAAACTCCTACGAGCAGTACTTC. The variable domain in full, completed from reference TRBV5-6 and TRBJ2-7, reads DAGVTQSPTHLIKTRGQQVTLRCSPKSGHDTVSWYQQALGQGPQFIFQYYEEEERQRGNFPDRFSGHQFPNYSSELNVNALLLGDSALYLCASSFGSSGNSYEQYFGPGTRLTVT.

Points on this clonotype: This clone may be a read error of a much larger clone one base away. Given the absence of the conserved phenylalanine or tryptophan at the CDR3 end, a read error is likely. The chain recombines TRBV5-1 with TRBJ2-3; D is uncertain. The CDR3 runs 16 residues. V shed 0 bases and J shed 2 bases, with 13 bases lying between them. Germline assignment: CDR1 SGHRS and CDR2 YFSETQ. CDR3 sequence: CASSLEGSSFTDTQYS. DNA for the CDR3: TGCGCCAGCAGCTTGGAAGGATCCAGTTTCACAGATACGCAGTATTCT.

On this clonotype itself: A read error may explain this, as a much larger clone is one base away. The chain employs TRBV20-1 and TRBJ2-2; 7 nucleotides align to TRBD1. Per germline, CDR1 DFQATT and CDR2 SNEGSKA (reference sequence). This CDR3 is built from 18 residues. V shed 7 bases and J 3 bases; nucleotides not matched to a gene: 20. This CDR3 reads CSVRSQGQTSRDTGELFF. The CDR3, as DNA: TGCAGTGTCAGGAGCCAGGGACAGACTTCCCGGGACACCGGGGAGCTGTTTTTT.

This clonotype was seen ten or more times. This chain joins TRBV12-3 or TRBV12-4 and TRBJ2-1; 11 bases match TRBD2. This CDR3 has 17 amino acids. With 4 bases clipped from V and 2 bases from J, the junction kept 7 bases outside the gene matches. The CDR3 DNA reads as TGTGCCAGCAGTTCAACCGGACTAGCGGGTACCTACAATGAGCAGTTCTTC. The encoded protein is CASSSTGLAGTYNEQFF.

The chain links TRBV28 to TRBJ2-3; TRBD2 aligns across 7 bases. CDR1 is MDHEN, CDR2 SYDVKM, per germline. The CDR3 has 14 residues. Unmatched junction bases numbered 7, after V lost 6 bases and J lost 4 bases. In nucleotides, the CDR3 is TGTGCCAGCAGAGCGGGGACTACTCCAGATACGCAGTATTTT. It yields the protein CASRAGTTPDTQYF.

The gene calls are TRBV9 and TRBJ2-5; D remains unclear. V dropped 0 bases and J dropped 5 bases, with 8 bases sitting between them. The CDR3 is 13 residues long. The germline V gene encodes CDR1 SGDLS and CDR2 YYNGEE. For the CDR3, the DNA is TGTGCCAGCAGCGTAGATGCCCAGGAGACCCAGTACTTC. Translated, it gives CASSVDAQETQYF.

This clonotype was detected only a few times. The chain combines TRBV7-2 with TRBJ2-5; the D gene is possibly TRBD2 (5 bases). CDR1 and CDR2 from the germline V gene are SGHTA and FQGNSA. CDR3 length: 15 amino acids. The V end lost 2 bases, the J end lost 4 bases, and 14 bases lay between the germline ends. CDR3 in DNA: TGTGCCAGCAGCTTAAGGTCGGGGATCTCAGAGACCCAGTACTTC. Protein sequence: CASSLRSGISETQYF.

This clonotype was observed at least ten times. This rearrangement joins TRBV29-1 to TRBJ2-1; D not resolved. CDR1 and CDR2 from the germline V gene are SQVTM and ANQGSEA. The CDR3 contains 13 residues. Between the trimmed V and J ends, which lost 6 bases and 7 bases, there was a span of 16 bases. CDR3 bases: TGCAGCGTCCCGTTCGTGGTTAAGAATGAGCAGTTCTTC. Encoded protein: CSVPFVVKNEQFF.

This clonotype was counted at least ten times. The chain carries TRBV12-3 or TRBV12-4 and TRBJ2-3; 9 bases agree with TRBD1. The CDR3 covers 14 residues. J was trimmed by 4 bases and V by 11 bases; bases with no gene match: 10. CDR3 amino acids: CAGGQGTFPDTQYF. The CDR3 nucleotides are TGTGCCGGGGGACAGGGAACGTTCCCAGATACGCAGTATTTT.

This clonotype showed up many times. The chain couples TRBV29-1 to TRBJ2-5, with 7 nucleotides matching TRBD2. V lost 5 bases and J lost 0; bases outside the gene matches: 6. Germline assignment: CDR1 SQVTM and CDR2 ANQGSEA. This CDR3 region has 14 residues. CDR3 bases: TGCAGCGTTCAACGCGGGACTAACCAAGAGACCCAGTACTTC. Translation gives CSVQRGTNQETQYF.

The genes are TRBV20-1 and TRBJ2-1, with 12 bases aligning to TRBD2. The CDR3 is 15 amino acids. J gave up 9 bases and V 0 bases, and 6 bases lay outside the gene matches. In germline, CDR1 is DFQATT, CDR2 SNEGSKA (reference sequence). The CDR3 here is CSARDKTSGSVEQFF. CDR3 DNA sequence: TGCAGTGCTAGAGATAAGACTAGCGGGAGTGTTGAGCAGTTCTTC.

In its sample, this clonotype was seen many times. The chain's CDR3 is CASSLRPDTQYF. The CDR3 DNA sequence: TGTGCCAGCAGCTTGAGGCCAGATACGCAGTATTTT. V usage is TRBV5-5 and J usage is TRBJ2-3; no clear D gene. Trimming took off 1 base at V and 4 bases at J, with 4 bases between the two ends. The CDR3 runs 12 residues. Germline V gene sequence: CDR1 SGHKS, CDR2 YYEKEE (reference sequence).

This clonotype was seen many times. The junction departs from the called germline gene at one end, perhaps through a read error. The chain uses TRBV29-1 and TRBJ1-2; D is undetermined. Looked up from germline, CDR1 is SQVTM and CDR2 is ANQGSEA. CDR3 size: 8 residues. CDR3 DNA sequence: TGCAGCGATGGACTCTTGCCCTTC. Translated: CSDGLLPF.